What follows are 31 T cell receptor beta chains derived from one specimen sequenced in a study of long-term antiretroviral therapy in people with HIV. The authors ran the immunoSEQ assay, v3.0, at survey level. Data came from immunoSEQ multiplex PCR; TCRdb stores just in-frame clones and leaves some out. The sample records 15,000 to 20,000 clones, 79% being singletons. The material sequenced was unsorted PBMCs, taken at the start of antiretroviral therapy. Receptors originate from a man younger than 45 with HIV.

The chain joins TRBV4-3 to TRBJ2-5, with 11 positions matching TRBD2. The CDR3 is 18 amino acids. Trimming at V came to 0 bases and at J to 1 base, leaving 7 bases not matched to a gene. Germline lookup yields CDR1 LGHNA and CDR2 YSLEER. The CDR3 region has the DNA TGCGCCAGCAGCCAAGATAGGAAAACTAGCGGGGGCCAAGAGACCCAGTACTTC. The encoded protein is CASSQDRKTSGGQETQYF.

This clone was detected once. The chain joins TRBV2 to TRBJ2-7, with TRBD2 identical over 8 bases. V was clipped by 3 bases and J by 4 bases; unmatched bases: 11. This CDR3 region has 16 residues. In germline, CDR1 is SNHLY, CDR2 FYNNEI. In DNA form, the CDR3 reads TGTGCCAGCAGTGAGGAAGCGGGAGTCGTTCCGTACGAGCAGTACTTC. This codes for CASSEEAGVVPYEQYF. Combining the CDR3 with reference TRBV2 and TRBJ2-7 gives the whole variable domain EPEVTQTPSHQVTQMGQEVILRCVPISNHLYFYWYRQILGQKVEFLVSFYNNEISEKSEIFDDQFSVERPDGSNFTLKIRSTKLEDSAMYFCASSEEAGVVPYEQYFGPGTRLTVT.

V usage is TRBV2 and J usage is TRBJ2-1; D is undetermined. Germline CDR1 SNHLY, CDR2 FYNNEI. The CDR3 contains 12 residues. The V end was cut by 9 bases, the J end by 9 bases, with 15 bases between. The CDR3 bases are TGTGCCAGTACCCTAACGAAGGCTGAGCAGTTCTTC. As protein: CASTLTKAEQFF.

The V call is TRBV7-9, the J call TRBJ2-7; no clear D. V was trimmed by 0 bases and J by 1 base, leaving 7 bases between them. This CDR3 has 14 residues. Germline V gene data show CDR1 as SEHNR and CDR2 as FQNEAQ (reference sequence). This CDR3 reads CASSLALMSYEQYF. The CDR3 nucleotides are TGTGCCAGCAGCTTAGCTCTCATGTCCTACGAGCAGTACTTC.

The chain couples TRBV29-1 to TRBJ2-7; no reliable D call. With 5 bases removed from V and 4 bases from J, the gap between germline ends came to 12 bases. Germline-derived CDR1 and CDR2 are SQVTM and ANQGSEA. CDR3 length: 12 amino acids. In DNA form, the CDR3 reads TGCAGCGTTATTAGCACCACTTACGAGCAGTACTTC. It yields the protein CSVISTTYEQYF.

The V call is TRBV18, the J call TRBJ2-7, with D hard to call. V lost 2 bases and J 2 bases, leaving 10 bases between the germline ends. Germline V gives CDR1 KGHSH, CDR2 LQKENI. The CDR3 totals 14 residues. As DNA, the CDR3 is TGTGCCAGCTCACCAACCCTAGGGACCTACGAGCAGTACTTC. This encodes CASSPTLGTYEQYF.

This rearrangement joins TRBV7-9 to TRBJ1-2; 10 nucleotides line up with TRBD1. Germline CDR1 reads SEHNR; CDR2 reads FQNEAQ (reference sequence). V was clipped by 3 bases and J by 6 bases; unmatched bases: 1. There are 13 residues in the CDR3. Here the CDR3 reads CASSFGQGDGYTF. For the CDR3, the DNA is TGTGCCAGCAGCTTCGGACAGGGGGATGGCTACACCTTC.

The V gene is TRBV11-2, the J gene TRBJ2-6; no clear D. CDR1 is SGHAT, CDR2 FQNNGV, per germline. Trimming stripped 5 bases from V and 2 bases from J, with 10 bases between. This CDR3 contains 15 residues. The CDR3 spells CASSPLVPGANVLTF. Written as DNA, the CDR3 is TGTGCCAGCAGCCCTCTGGTACCTGGGGCCAACGTCCTGACTTTC.

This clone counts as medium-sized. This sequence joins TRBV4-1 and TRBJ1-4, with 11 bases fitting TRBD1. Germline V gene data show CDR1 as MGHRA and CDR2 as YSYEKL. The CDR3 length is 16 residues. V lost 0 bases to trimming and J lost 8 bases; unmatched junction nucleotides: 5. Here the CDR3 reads CASSQEGTGGREKLFF. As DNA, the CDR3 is TGCGCCAGCAGCCAAGAAGGGACAGGGGGACGGGAAAAACTGTTTTTT.

The CDR3 DNA reads TGTGCCAGCAGCCCCGAGGGAGGAGCTAGGAATGAGCAGTTCTTC. Translation: CASSPEGGARNEQFF. The V gene is TRBV7-9, the J gene TRBJ2-1; the D gene is possibly TRBD2 (6 bases). Germline assignment: CDR1 SEHNR and CDR2 FQNEAQ (reference sequence). The CDR3 totals 15 residues. The V end was cut by 5 bases, the J end by 7 bases, with 18 bases between.

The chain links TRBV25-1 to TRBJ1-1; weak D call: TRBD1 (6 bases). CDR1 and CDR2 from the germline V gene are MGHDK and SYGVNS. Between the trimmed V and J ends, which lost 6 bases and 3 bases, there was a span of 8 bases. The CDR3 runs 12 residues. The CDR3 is CASRGAYTEAFF. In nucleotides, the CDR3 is TGTGCCAGCAGGGGGGCATACACTGAAGCTTTCTTT.

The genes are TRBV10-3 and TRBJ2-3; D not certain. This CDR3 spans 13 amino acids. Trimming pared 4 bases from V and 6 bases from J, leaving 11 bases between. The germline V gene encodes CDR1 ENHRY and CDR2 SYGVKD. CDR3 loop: CAISVSTTDTQYF. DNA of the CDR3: TGTGCCATCAGTGTTTCCACGACTGATACGCAGTATTTT.

For the CDR3, the DNA is TGTGCCAGCAGCTCCGCGGCTGGGGCCAACGTCCTGACTTTC. Protein product: CASSSAAGANVLTF. The chain couples TRBV7-3 to TRBJ2-6; no definite D call. This CDR3 comprises 14 residues. V was shortened by 4 bases and J by 2 bases, with 6 bases between the two germline ends. In germline, CDR1 is SGHTA, CDR2 FQGTGA.

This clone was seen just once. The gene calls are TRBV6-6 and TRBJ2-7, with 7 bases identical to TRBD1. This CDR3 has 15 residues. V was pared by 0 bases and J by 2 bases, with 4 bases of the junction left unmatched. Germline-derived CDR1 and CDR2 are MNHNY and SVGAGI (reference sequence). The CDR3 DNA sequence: TGTGCCAGCAGTTACTCGACGGGACAGACCTACGAGCAGTACTTC. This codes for CASSYSTGQTYEQYF.

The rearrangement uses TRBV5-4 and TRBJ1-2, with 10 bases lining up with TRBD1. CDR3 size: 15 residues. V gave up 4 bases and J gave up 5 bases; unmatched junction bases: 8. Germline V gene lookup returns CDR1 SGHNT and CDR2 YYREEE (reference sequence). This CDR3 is CASSEGWTGGYGYTF. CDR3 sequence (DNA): TGTGCCAGCAGCGAGGGCTGGACAGGGGGGTATGGCTACACCTTC.

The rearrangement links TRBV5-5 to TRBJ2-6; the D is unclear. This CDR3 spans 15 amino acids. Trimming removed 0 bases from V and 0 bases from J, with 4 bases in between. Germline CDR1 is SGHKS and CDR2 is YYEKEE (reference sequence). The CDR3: CASSLEGSGANVLTF. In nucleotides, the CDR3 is TGTGCCAGCAGCTTGGAGGGCTCTGGGGCCAACGTCCTGACTTTC.

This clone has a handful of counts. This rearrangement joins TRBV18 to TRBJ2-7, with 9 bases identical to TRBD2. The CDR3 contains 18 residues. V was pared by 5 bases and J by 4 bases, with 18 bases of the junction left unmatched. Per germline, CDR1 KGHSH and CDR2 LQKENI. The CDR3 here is CASSRDNIRLAGTYEQYF. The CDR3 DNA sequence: TGTGCCAGCTCAAGGGACAATATTCGCCTAGCGGGGACTTACGAGCAGTACTTC.

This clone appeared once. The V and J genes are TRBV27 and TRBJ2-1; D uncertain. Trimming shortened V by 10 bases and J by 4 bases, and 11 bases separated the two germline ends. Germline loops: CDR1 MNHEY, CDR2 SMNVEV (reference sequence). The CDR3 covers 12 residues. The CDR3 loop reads CATVNPYNEQFF. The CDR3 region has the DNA TGTGCCACGGTTAACCCATACAATGAGCAGTTCTTC.

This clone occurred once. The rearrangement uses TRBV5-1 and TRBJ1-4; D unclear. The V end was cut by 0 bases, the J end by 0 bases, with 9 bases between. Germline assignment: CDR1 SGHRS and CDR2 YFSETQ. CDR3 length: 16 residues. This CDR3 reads CASSLAPVSTNEKLFF. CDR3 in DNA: TGCGCCAGCAGCTTGGCCCCAGTCTCAACTAATGAAAAACTGTTTTTT.

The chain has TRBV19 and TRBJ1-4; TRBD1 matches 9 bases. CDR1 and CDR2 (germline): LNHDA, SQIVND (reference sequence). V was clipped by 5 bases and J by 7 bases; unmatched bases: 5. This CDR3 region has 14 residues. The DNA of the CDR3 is TGTGCCAGTAGTGAGACAGGGGGATCTGAAAAACTGTTTTTT. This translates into CASSETGGSEKLFF.

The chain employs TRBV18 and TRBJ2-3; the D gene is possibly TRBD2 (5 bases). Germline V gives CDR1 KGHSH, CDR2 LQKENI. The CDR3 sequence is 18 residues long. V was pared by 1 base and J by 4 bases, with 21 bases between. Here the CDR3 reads CASSPQGSARRGADTQYF. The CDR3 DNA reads TGTGCCAGCTCACCACAGGGATCAGCCCGTCGGGGTGCAGATACGCAGTATTTT.

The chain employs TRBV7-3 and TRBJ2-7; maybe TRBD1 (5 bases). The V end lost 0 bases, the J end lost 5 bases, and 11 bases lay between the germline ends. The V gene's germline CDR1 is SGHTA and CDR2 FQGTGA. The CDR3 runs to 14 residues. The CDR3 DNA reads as TGTGCCAGCAGCTTAACAGGGGTAGGCAACGAGCAGTACTTC. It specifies CASSLTGVGNEQYF.

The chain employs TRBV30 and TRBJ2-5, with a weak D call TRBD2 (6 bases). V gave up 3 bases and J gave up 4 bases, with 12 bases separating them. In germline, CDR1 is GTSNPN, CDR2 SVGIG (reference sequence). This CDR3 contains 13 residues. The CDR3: CAWSTGGRETQYF. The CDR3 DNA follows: TGTGCCTGGAGCACCGGGGGTCGAGAGACCCAGTACTTC.

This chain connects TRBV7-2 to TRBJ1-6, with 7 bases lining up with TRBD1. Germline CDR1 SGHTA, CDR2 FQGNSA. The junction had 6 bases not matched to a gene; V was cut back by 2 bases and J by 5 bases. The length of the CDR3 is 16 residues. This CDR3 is CASSLSGDSDNSPLHF. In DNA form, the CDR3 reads TGTGCCAGCAGCTTAAGCGGGGACAGTGATAATTCACCCCTCCACTTT.

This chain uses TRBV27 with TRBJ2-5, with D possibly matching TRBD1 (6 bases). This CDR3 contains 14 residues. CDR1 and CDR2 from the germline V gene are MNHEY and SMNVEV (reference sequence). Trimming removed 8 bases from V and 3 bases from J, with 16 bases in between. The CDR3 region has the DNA TGTGCCAGCGGACCTTACAGGGAGAAAGAGACCCAGTACTTC. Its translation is CASGPYREKETQYF.

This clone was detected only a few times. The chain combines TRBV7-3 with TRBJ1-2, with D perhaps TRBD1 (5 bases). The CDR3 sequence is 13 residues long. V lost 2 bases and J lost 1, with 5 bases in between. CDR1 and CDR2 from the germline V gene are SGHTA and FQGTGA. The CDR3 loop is CASSLDSNYGYTF. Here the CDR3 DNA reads TGTGCCAGCAGCTTAGACAGTAACTATGGCTACACCTTC.

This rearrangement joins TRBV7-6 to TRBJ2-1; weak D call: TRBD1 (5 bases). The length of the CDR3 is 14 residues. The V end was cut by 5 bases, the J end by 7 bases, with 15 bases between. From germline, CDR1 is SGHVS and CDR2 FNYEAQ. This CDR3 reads CASSPSGNRNEQFF. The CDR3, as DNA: TGTGCCAGCAGCCCATCAGGGAATAGGAATGAGCAGTTCTTC.

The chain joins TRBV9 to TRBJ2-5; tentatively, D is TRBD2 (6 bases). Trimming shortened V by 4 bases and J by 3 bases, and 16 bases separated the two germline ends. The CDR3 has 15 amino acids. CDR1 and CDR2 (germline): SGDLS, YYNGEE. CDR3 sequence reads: CASSYSGGNEETQYF. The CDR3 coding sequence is TGTGCCAGCAGCTACTCTGGGGGGAACGAAGAGACCCAGTACTTC.

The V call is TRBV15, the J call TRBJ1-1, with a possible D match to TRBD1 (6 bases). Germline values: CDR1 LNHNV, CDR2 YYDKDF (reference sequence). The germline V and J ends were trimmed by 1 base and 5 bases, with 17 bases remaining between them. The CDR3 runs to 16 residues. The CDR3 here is CATSRGRDTAGTEAFF. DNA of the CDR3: TGTGCCACCAGCAGAGGGAGGGACACTGCGGGGACTGAAGCTTTCTTT.

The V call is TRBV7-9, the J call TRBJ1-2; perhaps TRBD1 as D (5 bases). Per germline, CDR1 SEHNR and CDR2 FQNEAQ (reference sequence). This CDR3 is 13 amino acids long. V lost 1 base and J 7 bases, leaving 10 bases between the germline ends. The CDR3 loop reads CASSLGGQRGYTF. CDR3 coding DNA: TGTGCCAGCAGCTTAGGTGGACAACGTGGCTACACCTTC.

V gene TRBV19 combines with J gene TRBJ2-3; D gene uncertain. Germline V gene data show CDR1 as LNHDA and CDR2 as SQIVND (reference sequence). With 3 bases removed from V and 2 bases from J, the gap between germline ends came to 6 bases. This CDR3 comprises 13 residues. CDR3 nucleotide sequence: TGTGCCAGTAGTATCGGTCACACAGATACGCAGTATTTT. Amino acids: CASSIGHTDTQYF.